This T cell receptor (beta chain) was documented in a study of T-cell reconstitution after alpha-beta-depleted transplantation in children listed by TCRdb under 2016. About the investigation overall: The study quantitatively tracked T-cell immune reconstitution after TCRalphabeta/CD19-depleted allogeneic hematopoietic cell transplantation in children using TCR repertoire profiling.

Points the paper makes about the study in general: In some patients, high TCRbeta diversity at day 60 was attributed to recipient T cells and intrathymic progenitors that had survived conditioning. The frequencies of hyperexpanded clones fell over the following months, and after one year, T-cell counts and TCRbeta diversity were mostly attributed to newly produced T cells. Apparently early alphabetaT-cell count recovery about two months after transplant reportedly relied on only several hundred rapidly expanded clones derived from non-depleted graft cells.

In its sample, this clonotype was seen a few times. The antigen it recognizes is unknown. Per-base qualities were not stored, and no clone one base away is much larger. Library construction relied on PCR. TCRdb lists the instrument as Illumina HiSeq 2500. To normalize quantification of the TCRbeta repertoire, the TCR libraries were built with molecular barcoding that relied on unique molecular identifiers. The raw public data were reprocessed by TCRdb itself: fastp quality trimming at Q25, MiXCR clonotype calling, in-frame beta chains only. Rows are combined by CDR3 protein, so each entry shows the most common genes and DNA. Within this sample are 450,000 to 550,000 distinct CDR3 sequences, with over 10% of them counted one time only. The ten largest clones capture around 15% of the sample. The CDR3 runs 14 residues from the cysteine to the phenylalanine. The CDR3 DNA has 42 bases and is translated from base 1. V is shortened by 4 bases, J by 5 bases, and the region joining them spans 14 bases. CDR1 SGHTA and CDR2 FQGNSA are derived from the germline V gene.

The meaning of the sample's treatment or condition label: allogeneic hematopoietic cell transplantation with graft depleted of TCRalphabeta T cells and CD19 B cells. Transplant recipients were children who received TCRalphabeta/CD19-depleted allogeneic hematopoietic cell grafts. The origin of this receptor is a female patient aged 2-15 years who had a stem cell transplant for aplastic anemia, so the T cells may come from the graft donor. The sample consisted of PBMCs, mostly from graft donor cells, taken 180 days after TCRalphabeta/CD19-depleted stem cell transplant. The chain is made from TRBV7-2 and TRBJ2-5; the D gene assignment is ambiguous. The CDR3 has the sequence CASSSLGPTETQYF. The DNA reads TGTGCCAGCAGCTCCCTGGGCCCGACGGAGACCCAGTACTTC.